The entry that follows covers one TCR beta chain sequence. What it binds is unknown. This sample was taken from a study of T cell responses to AZD1222 COVID-19 vaccine. Study-level points and caveats: Spike was spanned by vaccine-associated CD4 TCRs, which were dominant at 160-218 and 743-854. Two AZD1222 doses significantly raised spike-specific TCR breadth and depth over controls. White British donors predominated, females outnumbered males, and clonal diversity was possibly underestimated. Just a handful of people given AZD1222 tested seropositive at baseline.

V lost 0 bases, J lost 5 bases, and 13 bases lay in between. From germline, CDR1 is LNHDA and CDR2 SQIVND (reference sequence). The CDR3 is 16 residues long. Clones were read by immunoSEQ multiplex PCR, and TCRdb kept only the in-frame ones, dropping some. The sample holds 90,000 to 120,000 clones, approximately 90% seen once. This TCR was recovered from an adult who received the AZD1222 COVID-19 vaccine. This chain connects TRBV19 to TRBJ1-4; tentatively, D is TRBD1 (5 bases). The starting material was peripheral blood, obtained 28 days after the second AZD1222 dose. CDR3 protein: CASSIDLRGRNEKLFF. CDR3 DNA: TGTGCCAGTAGTATAGATCTAAGGGGCCGAAATGAAAAACTGTTTTTT.